The 7 T cell receptor beta chains presented below share a single source sample, sequenced in a study of cytomegalovirus exposure and HLA in healthy donors. Use of 60 Vbeta and 13 Jbeta primers characterized the PCR. Clones were sequenced by immunoSEQ multiplex PCR, and TCRdb holds only the in-frame ones, with some missing. This table has some 140,000 clones, more than 70% appearing once. Source material: PBMCs. The receptors originated from a male donor in good health and CMV-seropositive.

The V gene is TRBV7-9, the J gene TRBJ2-7; D remains ambiguous. Germline CDR1 is SEHNR and CDR2 is FQNEAQ (reference sequence). The CDR3 consists of 11 residues. Trimming stripped 5 bases from V and 5 bases from J, with 7 bases between. The CDR3 nucleotides are TGTGCCAGCAGCGCTGACAACGAGCAGTACTTC. The encoded protein is CASSADNEQYF. The complete variable domain, with remaining parts taken from reference TRBV7-9 and TRBJ2-7, reads DTGVSQNPRHKITKRGQNVTFRCDPISEHNRLYWYRQTLGQGPEFLTYFQNEAQLEKSRLLSDRFSAERPKGSFSTLEIQRTEQGDSAMYLCASSADNEQYFGPGTRLTVT.

V is TRBV7-8 and J is TRBJ2-6; TRBD1 matches at 8 bases. This CDR3 region has 17 residues. From germline, CDR1 is SGHVS and CDR2 FQNEAQ. V lost 0 bases and J lost 0; bases outside the gene matches: 1. CDR3 region: CASSLADRGSGANVLTF. DNA of the CDR3: TGTGCCAGCAGCTTAGCAGACAGGGGCTCTGGGGCCAACGTCCTGACTTTC.

The chain uses TRBV9 and TRBJ2-6; D might be TRBD2 (6 bases). This CDR3 region has 16 residues. The germline V and J ends were trimmed by 4 bases and 3 bases, with 14 bases remaining between them. Per germline, CDR1 SGDLS and CDR2 YYNGEE. The CDR3 DNA reads as TGTGCCAGCAGCCCGCGCGGGGTCTATGGGGCCAACGTCCTGACTTTC. It codes for CASSPRGVYGANVLTF.

Only one count was recorded for this clone. The chain combines TRBV6-1 with TRBJ2-3, with D possibly TRBD1 on 6 matching bases. Deletions cut 3 bases from V and 1 base from J, with 11 bases between. The CDR3 spans 15 residues. Germline V gives CDR1 MNHNS, CDR2 SASEGT. The CDR3 DNA is TGTGCCAGCAGTGACAGGGGTTGGGGCACAGATACGCAGTATTTT. This codes for CASSDRGWGTDTQYF.

The V call is TRBV13, the J call TRBJ1-1; perhaps TRBD1 as D (5 bases). Germline V gives CDR1 PRHDT, CDR2 FYEKMQ (reference sequence). The CDR3 length is 11 residues. V lost 4 bases, J lost 8 bases, and 8 bases lay in between. For the CDR3, the DNA is TGTGCCAGCAGCTGGGACTCCGAAGCTTTCTTT. Translated: CASSWDSEAFF.

This rearrangement joins TRBV6-1 to TRBJ2-5, with TRBD2 as a possible D gene (5 bases). Germline lookup yields CDR1 MNHNS and CDR2 SASEGT. CDR3 size: 18 residues. The V gene lost 0 bases and the J gene lost 4 bases, with 21 bases spanning the gap. DNA for the CDR3: TGTGCCAGCAGTGAAGCGTTGGGCGACGGAGGAGCGCGAGAGACCCAGTACTTC. As protein: CASSEALGDGGARETQYF.

The genes are TRBV14 and TRBJ2-7; D remains unclear. Trimming removed 0 bases from V and 7 bases from J, with 7 bases in between. This CDR3 spans 12 amino acids. Germline CDR1 and CDR2: SGHDN and FVKESK. The CDR3 loop reads CASSQDVREQYF. The CDR3 nucleotides read TGTGCCAGCAGCCAAGACGTGAGAGAGCAGTACTTC.